The rows below give T cell receptor beta chains drawn from one sample of a study of tumor-infiltrating lymphocytes in primary liver carcinoma. TCRdb reprocessed the multiplex PCR reads with MiXCR, giving one entry per CDR3 protein. This table holds about 210,000 distinct CDR3 sequences, around 85% found once. Sequenced input: tumor tissue from primary liver carcinoma. The receptors shown here come from a man aged 40-50 years with primary liver carcinoma and hepatitis B virus infection. The CDR3 runs from the conserved cysteine through the conserved F or W. The D gene is left open where the match is weak. Only some rows state a clone size, as once, few, many or a class for expanded clones.

>TRBD2|NA|TRBJ2-3|TRBV10-2
TGCGTCAGCGGGAATGCGCGCACAGATACGCGGTATTTT
CVSGNARTDTRYF
>TRBD2|NA|TRBJ2-1|TRBV10-3
TGTGCCATCAGCCCGGGACTAGCGGGATACTACAATAAGCAGTTCTTC
CAISPGLAGYYNKQFF
>NA|NA|TRBJ2-5|TRBV11-2
TGTGCCAGCAGCCCCCTGTCAGCCCTAAGGGTGACCCAGTACTTC
CASSPLSALRVTQYF
>TRBD1|NA|TRBJ2-5|TRBV10-3
TGTGACATTAGTGCGACAGGGTTGGGAGAGACCCAGTACTTC
CDISATGLGETQYF
>TRBD1|NA|TRBJ1-3|TRBV29-1
TGCAGCGTAGGACAGGGGACCGCTGGAAACACCATATATTTT
CSVGQGTAGNTIYF
>NA|NA|TRBJ2-7|TRBV4-3
TGCGCAAGCAGCCAAGGTTTTGGGAGGACATCGGACGAGCAGTATTTC
CASSQGFGRTSDEQYF
>TRBD1|NA|TRBJ2-5|TRBV29-1
TGCAGCGTTGAAGCGAACAGGGGGCAAGCAGGGACCCAGTACTTC
CSVEANRGQAGTQYF
>NA|NA|TRBJ1-2|TRBV12-3/TRBV12-4
TGTGCCAGCAACTATGGACCCCGGCGGGACTACACCTTC
CASNYGPRRDYTF
>NA|NA|TRBJ2-3|TRBV7-8
TGTGCCAGCAGCCACCTTAGGACTCTCACAGATACTCAGTATTTT
CASSHLRTLTDTQYF
>NA|NA|TRBJ1-2|TRBV6-2/TRBV6-3
TGTACCACCAGAATATGGGAAGGGGGCTACACCTTC
CTTRIWEGGYTF
>TRBD2|few|TRBJ2-1|TRBV10-3
TGTGCCATCACCCTGTGGGCTAGCGGGTCCTATAATGAGCAGTTCTTC
CAITLWASGSYNEQFF
>NA|NA|TRBJ2-1|TRBV4-1
TGCGCCAACATCGCGGGACAGCAGTGCTTC
CANIAGQQCF
>NA|NA|TRBJ2-1|TRBV29-1
TGCAGCGTTGAGCCCCTGCGGGAGCAGTTCTTC
CSVEPLREQFF
>NA|NA|TRBJ2-1|TRBV11-2
TGTGCCAGCAGCCTGTCGGGGTTCGACATTGTGCAGTTCTTC
CASSLSGFDIVQFF
>TRBD2|NA|TRBJ2-5|TRBV11-2
TGTGCCAGCAACTTAGGGCTGTCTAGCGGGACGGATGAGACCCAGTACTTC
CASNLGLSSGTDETQYF
>NA|NA|TRBJ2-1|TRBV30
TGTGCCTGGAATAAGGGGGACCACCTAAATGAGCAGTTCTTC
CAWNKGDHLNEQFF
>NA|NA|TRBJ2-3|TRBV6-5
TGTGCCAGCAACGCAGGACTAGGGGGAACAGATACGCAATATTTT
CASNAGLGGTDTQYF
>NA|NA|TRBJ2-3|TRBV3-1
TGTGCCAGCAGCCACGGAATCCGGGGAGATATGCAGTATTTT
CASSHGIRGDMQYF
>NA|NA|TRBJ1-5|TRBV18
TGTGCCAGCTCACCTCGCAGGGGAGTTGGGCCCCAGCATTTT
CASSPRRGVGPQHF
>NA|NA|TRBJ2-7|TRBV29-1
TGCATTGTTGAAGATCCAGGAGGGAGCTCCTACCAGCAGTACTTC
CIVEDPGGSSYQQYF
>NA|NA|TRBJ2-1|TRBV6-1
TGTGCCAGCAGTGAAGTCTCGCAAGAAATAGGGGTCATTGAGCAGTTCTTC
CASSEVSQEIGVIEQFF
>NA|NA|TRBJ2-6|TRBV5-6
TGTGCCAGCAGCTTACCACGGGCCAATGTCCCGACTTTC
CASSLPRANVPTF
>TRBD2|NA|TRBJ2-2|TRBV6-5
TGTGTCAGCAGTTACAACGGACTAGCGTACGCGAACACCGGGGAGCTGTTTTTT
CVSSYNGLAYANTGELFF
>NA|NA|TRBJ1-4|TRBV4-2
TGTGCCAGCACTCAGCCCCACCTTGAAAAACTCTTTTTT
CASTQPHLEKLFF
>TRBD1|NA|TRBJ1-6|TRBV7-9
TGTACCAGCACCCCCCGGGGTGTACAGGGGAATTCACCCCTCCACTTT
CTSTPRGVQGNSPLHF